The clone carrying this T cell receptor beta chain was recorded many times. The data stem from a study of Graves' ophthalmopathy and Graves' hyperthyroidism. Transcripts of RNA were the source for amplifying TCR beta CDR3 regions. A first-round RT-PCR used HTBI primers, followed by a second-round multiplex PCR. Each CDR3 protein gets one entry after TCRdb re-called the multiplex PCR reads with MiXCR. The sample consists of approximately 500,000 distinct CDR3 sequences, approximately 14% of them appearing once. V was clipped by 6 bases and J by 3 bases, with 21 bases between them. Germline V lookup: CDR1 MNHNS, CDR2 SASEGT. The CDR3 has 17 residues.

The source material was blood. The sequence was obtained from a woman in her 30s with Graves' ophthalmopathy. The V gene is TRBV6-1, the J gene TRBJ1-5, with D hard to call. CDR3: CASSREDVTAYNQPQHF. The CDR3 region has the DNA TGTGCCAGCAGCCGAGAGGACGTCACCGCATACAATCAGCCCCAGCATTTT.